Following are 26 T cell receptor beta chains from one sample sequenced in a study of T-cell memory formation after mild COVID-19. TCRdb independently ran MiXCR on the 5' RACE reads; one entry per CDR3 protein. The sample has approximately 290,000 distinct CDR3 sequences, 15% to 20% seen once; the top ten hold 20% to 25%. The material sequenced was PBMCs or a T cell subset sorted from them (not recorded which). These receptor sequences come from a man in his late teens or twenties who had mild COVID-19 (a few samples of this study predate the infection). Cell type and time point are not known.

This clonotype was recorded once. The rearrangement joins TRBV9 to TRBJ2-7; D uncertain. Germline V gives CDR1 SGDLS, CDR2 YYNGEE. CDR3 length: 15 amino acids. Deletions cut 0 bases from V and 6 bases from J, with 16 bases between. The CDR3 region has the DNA TGTGCCAGCAGCGTAGGGGGAACAGATACGAGCGAGCAGTACTTC. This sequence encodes CASSVGGTDTSEQYF. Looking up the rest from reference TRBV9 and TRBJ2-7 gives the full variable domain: DSGVTQTPKHLITATGQRVTLRCSPRSGDLSVYWYQQSLDQGLQFLIQYYNGEERAKGNILERFSAQQFPDLHSELNLSSLELGDSALYFCASSVGGTDTSEQYFGPGTRLTVT.

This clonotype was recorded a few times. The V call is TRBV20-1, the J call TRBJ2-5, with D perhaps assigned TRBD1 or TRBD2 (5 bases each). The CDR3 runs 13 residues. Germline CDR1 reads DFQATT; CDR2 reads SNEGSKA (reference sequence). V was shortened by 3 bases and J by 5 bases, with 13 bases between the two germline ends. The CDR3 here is CSASQGESETQYF. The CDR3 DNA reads TGCAGTGCTAGCCAGGGAGAGTCTGAGACCCAGTACTTC.

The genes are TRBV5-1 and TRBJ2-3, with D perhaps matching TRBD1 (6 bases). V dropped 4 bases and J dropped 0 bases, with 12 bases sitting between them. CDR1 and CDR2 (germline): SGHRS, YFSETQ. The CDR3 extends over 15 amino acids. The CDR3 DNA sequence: TGCGCCAGCAGCCTCGGACAGTTGAGCACAGATACGCAGTATTTT. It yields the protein CASSLGQLSTDTQYF.

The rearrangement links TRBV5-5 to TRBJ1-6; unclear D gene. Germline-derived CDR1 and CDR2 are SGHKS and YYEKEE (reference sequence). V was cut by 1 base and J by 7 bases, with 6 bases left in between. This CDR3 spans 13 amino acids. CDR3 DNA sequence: TGTGCCAGCAGCTTGTCGCTGAATTCACCCCTCCACTTT. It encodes CASSLSLNSPLHF. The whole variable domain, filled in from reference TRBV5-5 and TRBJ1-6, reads DAGVTQSPTHLIKTRGQQVTLRCSPISGHKSVSWYQQVLGQGPQFIFQYYEKEERGRGNFPDRFSARQFPNYSSELNVNALLLGDSALYLCASSLSLNSPLHFGNGTRLTVT.

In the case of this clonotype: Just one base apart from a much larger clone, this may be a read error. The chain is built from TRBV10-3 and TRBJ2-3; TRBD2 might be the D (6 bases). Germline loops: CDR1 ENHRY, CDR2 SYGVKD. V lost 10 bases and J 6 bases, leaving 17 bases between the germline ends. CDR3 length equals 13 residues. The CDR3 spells CATLGLAADTQYF. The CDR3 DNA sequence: TGTGCCACCTTGGGACTGGCGGCGGATACGCAGTATTTT.

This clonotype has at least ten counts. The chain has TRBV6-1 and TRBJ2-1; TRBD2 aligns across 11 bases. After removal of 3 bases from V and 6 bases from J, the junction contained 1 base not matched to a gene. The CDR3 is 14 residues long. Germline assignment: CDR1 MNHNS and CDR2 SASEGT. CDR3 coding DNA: TGTGCCAGCAGTGATAGCGGGGGGGCCAATGAGCAGTTCTTC. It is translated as CASSDSGGANEQFF.

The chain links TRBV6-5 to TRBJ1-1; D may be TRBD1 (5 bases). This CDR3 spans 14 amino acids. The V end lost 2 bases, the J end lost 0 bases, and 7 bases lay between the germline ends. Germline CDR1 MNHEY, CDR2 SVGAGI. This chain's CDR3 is CASSYEGLNTEAFF. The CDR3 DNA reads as TGTGCCAGCAGTTACGAGGGGCTGAACACTGAAGCTTTCTTT.

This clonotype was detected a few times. CDR3 nucleotides: TGTGCCAGCAGTTCAACCGGGACGGGCAACACTGAAGCTTTCTTT. Amino acids: CASSSTGTGNTEAFF. The chain uses TRBV12-3 or TRBV12-4 and TRBJ1-1; D is perhaps TRBD1 (5 bases). The CDR3 consists of 15 residues. V lost 4 bases, J lost 2 bases, and 14 bases lay in between.

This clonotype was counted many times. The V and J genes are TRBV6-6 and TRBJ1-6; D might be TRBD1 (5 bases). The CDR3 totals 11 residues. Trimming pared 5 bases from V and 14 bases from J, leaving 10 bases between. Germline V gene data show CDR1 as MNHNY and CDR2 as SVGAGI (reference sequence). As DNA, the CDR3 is TGTGCCAGCAGTCCAACAGGTACCCTCCACTTT. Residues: CASSPTGTLHF.

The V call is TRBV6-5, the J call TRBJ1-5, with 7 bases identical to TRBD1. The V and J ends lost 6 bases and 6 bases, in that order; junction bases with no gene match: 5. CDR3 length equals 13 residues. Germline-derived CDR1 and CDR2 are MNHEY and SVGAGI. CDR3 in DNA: TGTGCCAGCAGAGAGGGGGCAGTTCAGCCCCAGCATTTT. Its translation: CASREGAVQPQHF.

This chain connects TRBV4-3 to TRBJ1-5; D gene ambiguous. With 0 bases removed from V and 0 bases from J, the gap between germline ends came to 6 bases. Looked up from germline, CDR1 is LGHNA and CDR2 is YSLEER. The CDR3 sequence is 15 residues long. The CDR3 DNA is TGCGCCAGCAGCCAAGACAGACATAGCAATCAGCCCCAGCATTTT. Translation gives CASSQDRHSNQPQHF.

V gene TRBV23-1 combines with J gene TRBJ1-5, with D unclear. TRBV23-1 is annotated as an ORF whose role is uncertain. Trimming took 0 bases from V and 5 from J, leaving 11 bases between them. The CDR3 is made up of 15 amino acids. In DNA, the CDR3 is TGCGCCAGCAGTCAATCTCCCCAATCTCATCAGCCCCAGCATTTT. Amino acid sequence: CASSQSPQSHQPQHF.

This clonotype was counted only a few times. CDR3 sequence (DNA): TGTGCCAGCAGCTTATACGGGGGACGACAAGAGACCCAGTACTTC. Translation: CASSLYGGRQETQYF. The chain uses TRBV11-2 and TRBJ2-5; maybe TRBD2 (6 bases). Between the trimmed V and J ends, which lost 2 bases and 2 bases, there was a span of 12 bases. This CDR3 spans 15 amino acids. Germline CDR1 SGHAT, CDR2 FQNNGV.

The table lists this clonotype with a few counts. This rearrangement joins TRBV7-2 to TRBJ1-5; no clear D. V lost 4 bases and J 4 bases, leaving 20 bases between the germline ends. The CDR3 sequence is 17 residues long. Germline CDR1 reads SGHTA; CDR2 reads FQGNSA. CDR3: CASSSPKGSRVNQPQHF. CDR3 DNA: TGTGCCAGCAGCTCCCCCAAAGGTTCGAGGGTGAATCAGCCCCAGCATTTT.

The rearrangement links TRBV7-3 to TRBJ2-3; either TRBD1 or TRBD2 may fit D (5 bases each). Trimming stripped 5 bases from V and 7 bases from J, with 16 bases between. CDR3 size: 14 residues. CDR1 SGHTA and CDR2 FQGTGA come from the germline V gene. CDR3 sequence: CASSPGTDPNTQYF. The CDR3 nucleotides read TGTGCCAGCAGCCCCGGGACGGATCCAAATACGCAGTATTTT.

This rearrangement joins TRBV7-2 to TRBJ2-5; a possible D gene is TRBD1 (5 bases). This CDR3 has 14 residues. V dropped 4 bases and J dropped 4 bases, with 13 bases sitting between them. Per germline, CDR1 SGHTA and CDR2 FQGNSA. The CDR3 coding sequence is TGTGCCAGCAGCTCCCTGGGGCTTGTAGAGACCCAGTACTTC. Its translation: CASSSLGLVETQYF.

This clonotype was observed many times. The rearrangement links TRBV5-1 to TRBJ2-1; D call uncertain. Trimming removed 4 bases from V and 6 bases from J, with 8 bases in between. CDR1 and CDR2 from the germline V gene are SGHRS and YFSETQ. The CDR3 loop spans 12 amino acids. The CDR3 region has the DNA TGCGCCAGCAGCCTAGGGTCCAATGAGCAGTTCTTC. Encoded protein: CASSLGSNEQFF. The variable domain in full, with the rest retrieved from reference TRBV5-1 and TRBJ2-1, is KAGVTQTPRYLIKTRGQQVTLSCSPISGHRSVSWYQQTPGQGLQFLFEYFSETQRNKGNFPGRFSGRQFSNSRSEMNVSTLELGDSALYLCASSLGSNEQFFGPGTRLTVL.

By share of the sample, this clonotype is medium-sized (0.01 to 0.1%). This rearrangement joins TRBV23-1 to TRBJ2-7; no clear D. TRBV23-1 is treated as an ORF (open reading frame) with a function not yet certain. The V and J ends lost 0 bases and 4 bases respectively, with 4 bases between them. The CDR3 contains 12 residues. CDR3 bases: TGCGCCAGCAGTCAATCAGGGTACGAGCAGTACTTC. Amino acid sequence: CASSQSGYEQYF.

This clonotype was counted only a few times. The CDR3 protein is CSAGREVEAFF. In nucleotides, the CDR3 is TGCAGTGCTGGCAGGGAGGTTGAAGCTTTCTTT. This sequence joins TRBV20-1 and TRBJ1-1; a possible D gene is TRBD1 (5 bases). The germline V and J ends were trimmed by 5 bases and 7 bases, with 11 bases remaining between them. CDR1 is DFQATT, CDR2 SNEGSKA, per germline (reference sequence). There are 11 residues in the CDR3.

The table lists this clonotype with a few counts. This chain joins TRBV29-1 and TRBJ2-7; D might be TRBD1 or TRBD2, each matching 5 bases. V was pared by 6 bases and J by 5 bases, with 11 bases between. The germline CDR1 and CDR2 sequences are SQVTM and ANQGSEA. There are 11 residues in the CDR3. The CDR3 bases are TGCAGCGTCCGATTGGGGGACGAGCAGTACTTC. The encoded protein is CSVRLGDEQYF.

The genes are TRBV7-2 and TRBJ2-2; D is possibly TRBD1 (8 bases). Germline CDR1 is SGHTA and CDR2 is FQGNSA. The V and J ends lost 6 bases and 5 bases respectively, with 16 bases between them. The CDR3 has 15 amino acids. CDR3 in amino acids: CASSQTGEGTGELFF. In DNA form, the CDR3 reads TGTGCCAGCAGTCAGACAGGGGAGGGTACCGGGGAGCTGTTTTTT.

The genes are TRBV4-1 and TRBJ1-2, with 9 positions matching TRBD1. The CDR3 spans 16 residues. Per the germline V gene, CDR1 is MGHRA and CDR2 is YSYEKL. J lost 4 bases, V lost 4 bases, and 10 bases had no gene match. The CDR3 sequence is CASSPSGGQGGYGYTF. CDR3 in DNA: TGCGCCAGCAGCCCCTCTGGGGGACAGGGCGGCTATGGCTACACCTTC.

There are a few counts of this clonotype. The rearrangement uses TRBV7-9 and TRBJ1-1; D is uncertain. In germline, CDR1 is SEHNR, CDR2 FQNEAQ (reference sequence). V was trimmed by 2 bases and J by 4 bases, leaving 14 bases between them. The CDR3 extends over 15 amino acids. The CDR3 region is CASSLSGWSGTEAFF. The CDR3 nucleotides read TGTGCCAGCAGCTTATCCGGCTGGTCGGGCACTGAAGCTTTCTTT.

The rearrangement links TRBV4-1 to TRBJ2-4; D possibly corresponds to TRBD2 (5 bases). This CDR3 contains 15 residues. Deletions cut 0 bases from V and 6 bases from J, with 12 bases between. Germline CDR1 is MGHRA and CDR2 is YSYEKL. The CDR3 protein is CASSQDGIQRNIQYF. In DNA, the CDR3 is TGCGCCAGCAGCCAAGACGGGATACAGCGAAACATTCAGTACTTC.

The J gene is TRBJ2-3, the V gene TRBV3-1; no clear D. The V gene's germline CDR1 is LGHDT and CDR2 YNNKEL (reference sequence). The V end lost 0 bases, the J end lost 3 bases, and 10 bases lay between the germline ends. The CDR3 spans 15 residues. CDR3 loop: CASSQDGKETDTQYF. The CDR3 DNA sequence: TGTGCCAGCAGCCAAGATGGGAAGGAGACAGATACGCAGTATTTT.

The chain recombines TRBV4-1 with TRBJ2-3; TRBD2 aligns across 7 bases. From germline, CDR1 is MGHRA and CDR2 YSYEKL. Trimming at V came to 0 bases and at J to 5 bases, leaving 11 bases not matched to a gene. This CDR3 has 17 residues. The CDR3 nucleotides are TGCGCCAGCAGCCAAGATCATCGGCGGGGGACGGGAGATACGCAGTATTTT. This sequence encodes CASSQDHRRGTGDTQYF.